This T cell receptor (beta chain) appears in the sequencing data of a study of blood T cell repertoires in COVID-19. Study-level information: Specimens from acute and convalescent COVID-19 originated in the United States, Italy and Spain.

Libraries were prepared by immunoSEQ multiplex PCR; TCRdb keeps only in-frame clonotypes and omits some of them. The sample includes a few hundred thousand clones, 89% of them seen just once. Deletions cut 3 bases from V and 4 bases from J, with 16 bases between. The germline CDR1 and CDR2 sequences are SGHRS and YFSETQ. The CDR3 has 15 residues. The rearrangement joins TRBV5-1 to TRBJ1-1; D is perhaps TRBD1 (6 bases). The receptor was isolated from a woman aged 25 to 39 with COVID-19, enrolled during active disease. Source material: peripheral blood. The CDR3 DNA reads TGCGCCAGCAGCTACCAGACAGGATGGGGCACTGAAGCTTTCTTT. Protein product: CASSYQTGWGTEAFF.